This T cell receptor beta chain emerged from a study of blood T cell repertoires in COVID-19. Study background: From T cells, B-cell-depleted T cells, or PBMCs came the material, which was cDNA or gDNA.

V lost 6 bases, J lost 0 bases, and 7 bases lay in between. From germline, CDR1 is ENHRY and CDR2 SYGVKD. CDR3 length: 13 amino acids. TCRdb's table, derived via immunoSEQ multiplex PCR, lists solely in-frame clones and lacks some. Found here are about 250,000 clones, about 89% of them singletons; the top ten hold just under 0.95%. This clone was seen just once. The TCR sequence derives from a middle-aged woman who had recovered from COVID-19. J is TRBJ2-3 and V is TRBV10-3; D not certain. The sample taken for sequencing was peripheral blood. The CDR3 DNA sequence: TGTGCCATCAGGGTAACTAGCACAGATACGCAGTATTTT. Protein: CAIRVTSTDTQYF.